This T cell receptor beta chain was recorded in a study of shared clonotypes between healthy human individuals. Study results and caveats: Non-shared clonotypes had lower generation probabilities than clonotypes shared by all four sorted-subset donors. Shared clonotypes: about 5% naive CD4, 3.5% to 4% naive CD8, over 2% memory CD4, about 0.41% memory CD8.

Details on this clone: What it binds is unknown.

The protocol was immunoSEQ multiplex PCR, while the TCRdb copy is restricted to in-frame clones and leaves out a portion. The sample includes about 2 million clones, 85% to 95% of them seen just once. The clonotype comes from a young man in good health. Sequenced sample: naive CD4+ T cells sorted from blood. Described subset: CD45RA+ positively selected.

CDR3 coding DNA: TGCGCCAGCAGCATCGGGACTAGCGGGGTCCTAGCCAAAAACATTCAGTACTTC. Its protein is CASSIGTSGVLAKNIQYF. The genes are TRBV5-1 and TRBJ2-4; TRBD2 matches 13 bases. CDR1 is SGHRS, CDR2 YFSETQ, per germline. This CDR3 has 18 amino acids. The J segment lost 0 bases and the V segment lost 4 bases, leaving 7 bases of the junction unmatched.